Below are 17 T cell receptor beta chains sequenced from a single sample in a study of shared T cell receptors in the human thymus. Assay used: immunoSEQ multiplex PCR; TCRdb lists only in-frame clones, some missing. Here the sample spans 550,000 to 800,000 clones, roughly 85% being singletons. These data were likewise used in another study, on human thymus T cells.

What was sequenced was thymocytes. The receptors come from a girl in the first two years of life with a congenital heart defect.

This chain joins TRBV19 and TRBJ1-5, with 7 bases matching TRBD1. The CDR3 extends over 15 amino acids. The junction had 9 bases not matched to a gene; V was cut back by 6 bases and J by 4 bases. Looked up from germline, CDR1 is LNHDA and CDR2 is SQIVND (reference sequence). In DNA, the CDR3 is TGTGCCAGTAGCGAACGGGACAGACCTAATCAGCCCCAGCATTTT. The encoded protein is CASSERDRPNQPQHF.

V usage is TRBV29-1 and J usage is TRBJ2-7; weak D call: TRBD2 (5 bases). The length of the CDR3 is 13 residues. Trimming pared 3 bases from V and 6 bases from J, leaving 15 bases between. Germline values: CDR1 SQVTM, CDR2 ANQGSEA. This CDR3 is CSVERAGSGEQYF. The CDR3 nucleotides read TGCAGCGTTGAGAGGGCAGGTTCGGGCGAGCAGTACTTC.

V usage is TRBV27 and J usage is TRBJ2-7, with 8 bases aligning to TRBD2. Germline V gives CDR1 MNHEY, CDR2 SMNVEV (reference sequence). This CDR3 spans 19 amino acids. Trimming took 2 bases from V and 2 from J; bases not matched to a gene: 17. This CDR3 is CASSLGTRGRGAYPYEQYF. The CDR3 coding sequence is TGTGCCAGCAGTTTAGGTACCCGGGGGCGGGGGGCCTACCCCTACGAGCAGTACTTC.

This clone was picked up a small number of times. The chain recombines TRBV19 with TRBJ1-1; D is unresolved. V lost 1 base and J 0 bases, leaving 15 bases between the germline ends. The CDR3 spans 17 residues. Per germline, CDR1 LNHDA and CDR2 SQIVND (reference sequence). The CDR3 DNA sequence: TGTGCCAGTAGTATAGTAGGGAGCGCAGAGATGAACACTGAAGCTTTCTTT. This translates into CASSIVGSAEMNTEAFF.

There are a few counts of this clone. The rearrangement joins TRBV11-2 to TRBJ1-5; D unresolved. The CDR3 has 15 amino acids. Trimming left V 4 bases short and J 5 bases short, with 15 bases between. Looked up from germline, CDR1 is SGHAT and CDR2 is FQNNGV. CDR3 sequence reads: CASSSVVPRDQPQHF. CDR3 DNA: TGTGCCAGCAGCTCAGTGGTCCCGAGGGATCAGCCCCAGCATTTT.

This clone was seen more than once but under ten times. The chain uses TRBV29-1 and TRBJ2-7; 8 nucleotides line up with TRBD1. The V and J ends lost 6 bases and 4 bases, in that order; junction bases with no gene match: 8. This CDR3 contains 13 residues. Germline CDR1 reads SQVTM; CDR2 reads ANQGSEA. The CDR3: CSVGRDRTYEQYF. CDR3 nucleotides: TGCAGCGTGGGCCGGGACAGGACTTACGAGCAGTACTTC.

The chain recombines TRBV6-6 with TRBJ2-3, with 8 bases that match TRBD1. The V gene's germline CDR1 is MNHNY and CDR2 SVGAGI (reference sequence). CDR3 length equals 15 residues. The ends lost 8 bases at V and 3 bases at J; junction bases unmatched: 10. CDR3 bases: TGTGCCAGCCTCCCCGGACAGGGAGGTACAGATACGCAGTATTTT. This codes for CASLPGQGGTDTQYF.

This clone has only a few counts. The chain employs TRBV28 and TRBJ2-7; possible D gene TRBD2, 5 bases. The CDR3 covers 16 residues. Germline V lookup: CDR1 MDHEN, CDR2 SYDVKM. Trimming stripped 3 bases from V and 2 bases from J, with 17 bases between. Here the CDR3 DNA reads TGTGCCAGCAGTTTCCGACGACCGACGGGAACCTACGAGCAGTACTTC. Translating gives CASSFRRPTGTYEQYF.

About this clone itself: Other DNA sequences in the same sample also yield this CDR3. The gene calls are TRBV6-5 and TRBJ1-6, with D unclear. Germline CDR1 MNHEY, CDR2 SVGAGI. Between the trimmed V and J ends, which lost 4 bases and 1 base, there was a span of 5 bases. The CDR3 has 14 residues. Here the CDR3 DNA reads TGTGCCAGCAGTTTCGGGTCCTATAATTCACCCCTCCACTTT. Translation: CASSFGSYNSPLHF.

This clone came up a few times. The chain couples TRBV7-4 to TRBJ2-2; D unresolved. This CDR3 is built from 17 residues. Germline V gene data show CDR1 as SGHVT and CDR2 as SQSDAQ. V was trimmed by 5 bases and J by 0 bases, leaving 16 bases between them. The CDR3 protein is CASSPVIRNSNTGELFF. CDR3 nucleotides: TGTGCCAGCAGCCCCGTTATACGAAACTCGAACACCGGGGAGCTGTTTTTT.

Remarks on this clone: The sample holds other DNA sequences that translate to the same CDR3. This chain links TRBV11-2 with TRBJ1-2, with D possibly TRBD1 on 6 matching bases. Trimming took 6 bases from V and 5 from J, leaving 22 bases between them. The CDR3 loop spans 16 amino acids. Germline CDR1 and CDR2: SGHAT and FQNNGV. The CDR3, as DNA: TGTGCCAGCAGAAGTAGGAGACAGGATCCCCTATATGGCTACACCTTC. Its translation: CASRSRRQDPLYGYTF. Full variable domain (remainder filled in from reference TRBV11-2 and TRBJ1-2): EAGVAQSPRYKIIEKRQSVAFWCNPISGHATLYWYQQILGQGPKLLIQFQNNGVVDDSQLPKDRFSAERLKGVDSTLKIQPAKLEDSAVYLCASRSRRQDPLYGYTFGSGTRLTVV.

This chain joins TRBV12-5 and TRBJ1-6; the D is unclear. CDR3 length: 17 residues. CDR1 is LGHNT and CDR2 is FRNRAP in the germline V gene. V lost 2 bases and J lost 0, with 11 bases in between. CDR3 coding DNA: TGTGCTAGTGGTTTGCTCACAAAAAGCTCCTATAATTCACCCCTCCACTTT. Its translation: CASGLLTKSSYNSPLHF.

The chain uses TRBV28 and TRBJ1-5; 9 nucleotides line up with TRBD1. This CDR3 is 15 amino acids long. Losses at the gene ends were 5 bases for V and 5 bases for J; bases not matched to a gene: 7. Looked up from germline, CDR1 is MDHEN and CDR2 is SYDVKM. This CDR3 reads CASSPGTGYHQPQHF. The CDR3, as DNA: TGTGCCAGCAGTCCCGGGACAGGGTATCATCAGCCCCAGCATTTT.

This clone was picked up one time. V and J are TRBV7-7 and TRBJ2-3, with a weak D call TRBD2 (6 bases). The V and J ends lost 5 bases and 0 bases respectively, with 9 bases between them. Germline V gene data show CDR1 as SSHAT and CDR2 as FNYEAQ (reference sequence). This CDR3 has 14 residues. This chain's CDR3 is CASSPRDSTDTQYF. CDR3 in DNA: TGTGCCAGCAGCCCGCGGGACAGCACAGATACGCAGTATTTT.

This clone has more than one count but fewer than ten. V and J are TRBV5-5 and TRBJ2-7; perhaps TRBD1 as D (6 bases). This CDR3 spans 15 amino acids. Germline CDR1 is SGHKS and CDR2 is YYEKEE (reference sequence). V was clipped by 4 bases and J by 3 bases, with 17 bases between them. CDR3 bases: TGTGCCAGCAGCCTAGACAGGAGGTCGTTCTACGAGCAGTACTTC. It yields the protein CASSLDRRSFYEQYF.

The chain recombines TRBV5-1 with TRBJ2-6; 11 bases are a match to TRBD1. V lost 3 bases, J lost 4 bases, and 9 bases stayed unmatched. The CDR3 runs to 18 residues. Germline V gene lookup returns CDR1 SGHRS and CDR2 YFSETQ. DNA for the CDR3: TGCGCCAGCAGCTATTACGGGACAGGGGGTACAGGGGCCAACGTCCTGACTTTC. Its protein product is CASSYYGTGGTGANVLTF.

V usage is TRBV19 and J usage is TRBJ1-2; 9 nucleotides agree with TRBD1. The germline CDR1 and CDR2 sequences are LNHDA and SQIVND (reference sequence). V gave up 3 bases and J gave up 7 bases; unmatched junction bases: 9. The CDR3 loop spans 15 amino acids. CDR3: CASSIGDRERAGYTF. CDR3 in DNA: TGTGCCAGTAGTATCGGGGACAGGGAAAGGGCTGGCTACACCTTC.